The clone carrying this T cell receptor beta chain was counted ten times or more. What it binds is unknown. This sample was taken from a study of T cell repertoires in cytomegalovirus infection. Study in general: Carrying CMV and the relevant HLA type showed in public TCR beta signatures. Study results and limitations: Ex vivo responses were dominated by HLA-C-restricted CMV-specific TCR beta clonotypes.

The CDR3 loop spans 15 amino acids. Trimming took 5 bases from V and 3 from J, leaving 16 bases between them. CDR1 and CDR2 (germline): WNHNN, SYGVQD (reference sequence). From the reads, TCRdb called clonotypes with MiXCR, one entry per CDR3 protein. The data hold 400,000 to 550,000 distinct CDR3 sequences, with about 11% observed a single time. The V and J genes are TRBV10-1 and TRBJ2-5, with D possibly matching TRBD2 (8 bases). Specimen: PBMCs. The receptor was isolated from a human donor in good health (CMV status not recorded). Some clones in this sample may be carry-over from other donors' samples. The CDR3 DNA reads as TGCGCCAGCAGTCCGGGAGGGACAGAGGAAGAGACCCAGTACTTC. This sequence encodes CASSPGGTEEETQYF.